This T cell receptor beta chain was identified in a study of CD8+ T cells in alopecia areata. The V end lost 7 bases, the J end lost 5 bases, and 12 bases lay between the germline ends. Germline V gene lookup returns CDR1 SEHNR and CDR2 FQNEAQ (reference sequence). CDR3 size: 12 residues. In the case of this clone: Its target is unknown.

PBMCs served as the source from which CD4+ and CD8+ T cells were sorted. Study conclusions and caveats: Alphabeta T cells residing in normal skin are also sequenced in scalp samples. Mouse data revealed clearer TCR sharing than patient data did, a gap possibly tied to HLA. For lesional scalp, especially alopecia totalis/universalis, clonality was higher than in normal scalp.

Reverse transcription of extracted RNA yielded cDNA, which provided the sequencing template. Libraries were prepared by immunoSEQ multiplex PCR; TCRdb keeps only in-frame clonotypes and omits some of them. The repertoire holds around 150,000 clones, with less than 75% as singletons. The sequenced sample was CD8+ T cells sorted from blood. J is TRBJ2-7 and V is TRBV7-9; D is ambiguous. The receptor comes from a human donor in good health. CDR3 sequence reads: CASMTSRDEQYF. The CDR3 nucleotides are TGTGCCAGCATGACGTCCCGGGACGAGCAGTACTTC. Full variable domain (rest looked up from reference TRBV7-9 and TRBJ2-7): DTGVSQNPRHKITKRGQNVTFRCDPISEHNRLYWYRQTLGQGPEFLTYFQNEAQLEKSRLLSDRFSAERPKGSFSTLEIQRTEQGDSAMYLCASMTSRDEQYFGPGTRLTVT.